This T cell receptor beta chain was observed in a study of blood T cell repertoires in COVID-19. Study details: Sample material is recorded as cDNA or gDNA derived from T cells, B-cell-depleted T cells, or PBMCs.

Data came from immunoSEQ multiplex PCR; TCRdb stores just in-frame clones and leaves some out. The data show about 72,000 clones, roughly nine tenths seen once. The CDR3 runs to 13 residues. The ends were cut back, 0 bases at V and 9 bases at J, with 9 bases in the middle. Per the germline V gene, CDR1 is LGHNA and CDR2 is YSLEER. The chain carries TRBV4-3 and TRBJ1-5; D uncertain. This TCR derives from a human donor in a cohort sampled during active COVID-19. The sample taken for sequencing was peripheral blood. CDR3 sequence: CASSQELRGPQHF. The CDR3 nucleotides read TGCGCCAGCAGCCAAGAATTACGGGGGCCCCAGCATTTT.